What follows are 17 T cell receptor beta chains derived from one specimen sequenced in a study of blood T cell repertoires in COVID-19. Profiled with immunoSEQ multiplex PCR; TCRdb holds only in-frame clones, not every one. Here the sample spans roughly 180,000 clones, about four fifths being singletons. Sequencing was done on a sample of PBMCs or T cells enriched from blood (not recorded which). The origin of the receptors is a man aged 60 to 75 who had recovered from COVID-19.

This rearrangement joins TRBV28 to TRBJ2-3; 10 bases are a match to TRBD2. Germline V gives CDR1 MDHEN, CDR2 SYDVKM. Unmatched junction bases numbered 4, after V lost 4 bases and J lost 3 bases. The CDR3 totals 15 residues. The CDR3 bases are TGTGCCAGCAGTTCTGTAGCGGGGGGAACAGATACGCAGTATTTT. Its protein is CASSSVAGGTDTQYF.

The chain links TRBV19 to TRBJ2-1; 11 bases are shared with TRBD2. The CDR3 runs 16 residues. The germline V gene has CDR1 LNHDA and CDR2 SQIVND (reference sequence). With V trimmed by 4 bases and J by 4 bases, 6 bases remained unmatched. CDR3 DNA: TGTGCCAGTAGTAGCGGTTGGACTAGCGGGTACAATGAGCAGTTCTTC. Translation: CASSSGWTSGYNEQFF.

V is TRBV27 and J is TRBJ1-1; 9 bases align to TRBD1. Germline-derived CDR1 and CDR2 are MNHEY and SMNVEV (reference sequence). The CDR3 runs 16 residues. With V trimmed by 6 bases and J by 2 bases, 10 bases remained unmatched. CDR3 bases: TGTGCCAGCAGCCAACAGGGGGCAAGATTAAACACTGAAGCTTTCTTT. Its protein is CASSQQGARLNTEAFF.

The V and J genes are TRBV5-1 and TRBJ2-1, with 12 bases that match TRBD2. This CDR3 has 16 amino acids. CDR1 is SGHRS and CDR2 is YFSETQ in the germline V gene. Trimming removed 4 bases from V and 5 bases from J; junction bases left unmatched: 7. CDR3 protein: CASSGARTSGNNEQFF. DNA of the CDR3: TGCGCCAGCAGCGGGGCACGGACTAGCGGGAACAATGAGCAGTTCTTC.

This clone has only a few counts. The chain uses TRBV28 and TRBJ1-5; no clear D gene. The germline CDR1 and CDR2 sequences are MDHEN and SYDVKM. The ends were cut back, 5 bases at V and 6 bases at J, with 14 bases in the middle. This CDR3 contains 14 residues. The CDR3 nucleotides are TGTGCCAGCAGTGTAGGAGAAAGAGGTCAGCCCCAGCATTTT. It yields the protein CASSVGERGQPQHF.

This clone was picked up one time. The V call is TRBV27, the J call TRBJ1-2; TRBD1 matches at 9 bases. CDR1 and CDR2 from the germline V gene are MNHEY and SMNVEV (reference sequence). The V segment lost 6 bases and the J segment 3 bases; nucleotides outside the gene matches: 11. The CDR3 runs to 16 residues. The CDR3 sequence is CASSSFRTGVYYGYTF. In nucleotides, the CDR3 is TGTGCCAGCAGCTCTTTCAGGACAGGGGTTTACTATGGCTACACCTTC.

The chain is built from TRBV7-2 and TRBJ1-2; TRBD1 is a possible D gene (5 bases). CDR1 is SGHTA and CDR2 is FQGNSA in the germline V gene. CDR3 size: 15 residues. V was shortened by 4 bases and J by 6 bases, with 18 bases between the two germline ends. The chain's CDR3 is CASSSQVQGFDGYTF. Written as DNA, the CDR3 is TGTGCCAGCAGCTCACAGGTTCAGGGATTCGATGGCTACACCTTC.

The chain employs TRBV7-2 and TRBJ2-5; tentative D call: TRBD1 (6 bases). The ends were cut back, 4 bases at V and 2 bases at J, with 14 bases in the middle. This CDR3 region has 15 residues. Germline assignment: CDR1 SGHTA and CDR2 FQGNSA. This CDR3 reads CASSSQQGPQETQYF. CDR3 bases: TGTGCCAGCAGCTCTCAACAGGGACCTCAAGAGACCCAGTACTTC.

The rearrangement links TRBV19 to TRBJ1-5, with D possibly being TRBD1 (6 bases). Between the trimmed V and J ends, which lost 3 bases and 12 bases, there was a span of 9 bases. The CDR3 spans 11 residues. CDR1 is LNHDA and CDR2 is SQIVND in the germline V gene (reference sequence). CDR3 residues: CASSIDRNQHF. CDR3 bases: TGTGCCAGTAGTATTGACAGGAACCAGCATTTT.

As regards this clone: This sample also contains other DNA sequences that code for the same CDR3. This chain connects TRBV29-1 to TRBJ1-1; 9 bases agree with TRBD1. This CDR3 is 13 amino acids long. The J segment lost 2 bases and the V segment lost 6 bases, leaving 4 bases of the junction unmatched. Germline CDR1 SQVTM, CDR2 ANQGSEA. CDR3 sequence: CSVRTGVNTEAFF. DNA of the CDR3: TGCAGCGTGAGGACAGGGGTAAACACTGAAGCTTTCTTT.

The V gene is TRBV9, the J gene TRBJ2-1; a weak D match, TRBD1 (6 bases). V lost 2 bases to trimming and J lost 5 bases, with 14 bases between them. The CDR3 is made up of 15 amino acids. CDR1 SGDLS and CDR2 YYNGEE come from the germline V gene. DNA for the CDR3: TGTGCCAGCAGCGTCACAGGGAGTGAGGACAATGAGCAGTTCTTC. This translates into CASSVTGSEDNEQFF.

The genes are TRBV9 and TRBJ2-1; possible D gene TRBD2, 7 bases. Germline CDR1 and CDR2: SGDLS and YYNGEE. The CDR3 is made up of 16 amino acids. V dropped 7 bases and J dropped 5 bases, with 22 bases sitting between them. CDR3 sequence: CASGLGAGANNNEQFF. CDR3 coding DNA: TGTGCCAGCGGCCTGGGGGCGGGAGCAAACAACAATGAGCAGTTCTTC.

The chain joins TRBV9 to TRBJ2-7; weak D call: TRBD1 (5 bases). CDR3 size: 12 residues. Trimming removed 3 bases from V and 4 bases from J, with 8 bases in between. Germline CDR1 reads SGDLS; CDR2 reads YYNGEE. The CDR3 DNA reads TGTGCCAGCAGCGAGGGGAATTACGAGCAGTACTTC. Protein: CASSEGNYEQYF.

The V call is TRBV3-1 (or the pseudogene TRBV3-2), the J call TRBJ2-1; 8 bases map to TRBD2. The V and J ends lost 5 bases and 0 bases, in that order; junction bases with no gene match: 18. Germline CDR1 is LGHDT and CDR2 is YNNKEL (reference sequence). The CDR3 covers 20 residues. In DNA form, the CDR3 reads TGTGCCAGCAGCAGAACCAGAGCGGGGGCTCTAGGGAGCTCCTACAATGAGCAGTTCTTC. Its translation is CASSRTRAGALGSSYNEQFF.

J is TRBJ2-5 and V is TRBV3-1 (or the pseudogene TRBV3-2); D uncertain. The germline V gene has CDR1 LGHDT and CDR2 YNNKEL (reference sequence). This CDR3 region has 14 residues. V dropped 0 bases and J dropped 1 base, with 6 bases sitting between them. This chain's CDR3 is CASSQEQFQETQYF. DNA for the CDR3: TGTGCCAGCAGCCAAGAACAGTTCCAAGAGACCCAGTACTTC.

The chain recombines TRBV7-6 with TRBJ2-7; 10 bases align to TRBD1. The germline V gene has CDR1 SGHVS and CDR2 FNYEAQ. The CDR3 runs 16 residues. Unmatched junction bases numbered 7, after V lost 4 bases and J lost 1 base. The CDR3 spells CASSYEPGQGSYEQYF. For the CDR3, the DNA is TGTGCCAGCAGCTACGAGCCGGGACAGGGGTCCTACGAGCAGTACTTC.

The rearrangement uses TRBV27 and TRBJ1-1; 9 positions match TRBD1. Germline lookup yields CDR1 MNHEY and CDR2 SMNVEV (reference sequence). The CDR3 totals 14 residues. With V trimmed by 6 bases and J by 0 bases, 2 bases remained unmatched. CDR3 residues: CASRWDRVNTEAFF. DNA for the CDR3: TGTGCCAGCAGATGGGACAGGGTGAACACTGAAGCTTTCTTT.